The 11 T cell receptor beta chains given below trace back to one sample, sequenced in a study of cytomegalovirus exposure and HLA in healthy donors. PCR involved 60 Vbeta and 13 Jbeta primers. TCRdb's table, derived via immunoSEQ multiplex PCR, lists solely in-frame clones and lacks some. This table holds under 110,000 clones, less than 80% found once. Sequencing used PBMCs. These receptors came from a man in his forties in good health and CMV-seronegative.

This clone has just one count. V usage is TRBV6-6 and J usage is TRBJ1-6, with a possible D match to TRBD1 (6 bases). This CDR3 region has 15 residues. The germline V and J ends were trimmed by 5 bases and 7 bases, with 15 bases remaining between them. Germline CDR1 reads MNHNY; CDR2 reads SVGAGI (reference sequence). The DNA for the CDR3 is TGTGCCAGCAGTGCCACAGGGTTGGGAAATTCACCCCTCCACTTT. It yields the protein CASSATGLGNSPLHF.

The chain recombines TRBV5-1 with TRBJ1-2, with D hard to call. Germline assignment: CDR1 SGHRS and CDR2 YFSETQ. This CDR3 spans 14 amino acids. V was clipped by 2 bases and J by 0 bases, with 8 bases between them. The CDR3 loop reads CASSLRESNYGYTF. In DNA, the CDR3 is TGCGCCAGCAGCTTACGGGAGTCTAACTATGGCTACACCTTC.

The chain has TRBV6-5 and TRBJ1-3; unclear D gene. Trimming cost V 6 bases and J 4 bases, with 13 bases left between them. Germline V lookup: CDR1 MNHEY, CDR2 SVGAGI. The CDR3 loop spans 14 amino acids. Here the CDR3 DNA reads TGTGCCAGCAGCTCCCTCGGAGTCGGAAACACCATATATTTT. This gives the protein CASSSLGVGNTIYF.

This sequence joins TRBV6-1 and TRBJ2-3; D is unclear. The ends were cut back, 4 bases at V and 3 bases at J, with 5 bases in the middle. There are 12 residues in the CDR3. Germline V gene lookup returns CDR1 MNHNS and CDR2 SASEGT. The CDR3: CASSVSTDTQYF. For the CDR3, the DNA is TGTGCCAGCAGTGTTAGTACAGATACGCAGTATTTT.

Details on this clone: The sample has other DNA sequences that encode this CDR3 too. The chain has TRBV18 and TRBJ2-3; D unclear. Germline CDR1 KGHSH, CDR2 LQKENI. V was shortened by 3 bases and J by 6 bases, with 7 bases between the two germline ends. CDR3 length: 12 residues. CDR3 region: CASSPSGDTQYF. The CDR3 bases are TGTGCCAGCTCACCTTCTGGCGATACGCAGTATTTT.

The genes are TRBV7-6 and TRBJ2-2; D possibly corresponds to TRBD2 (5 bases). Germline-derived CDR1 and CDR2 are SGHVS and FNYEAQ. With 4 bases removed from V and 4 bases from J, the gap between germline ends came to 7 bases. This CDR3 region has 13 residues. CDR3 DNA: TGTGCCAGCAGCTCCGGGGTCACCGGGGAGCTGTTTTTT. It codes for CASSSGVTGELFF.

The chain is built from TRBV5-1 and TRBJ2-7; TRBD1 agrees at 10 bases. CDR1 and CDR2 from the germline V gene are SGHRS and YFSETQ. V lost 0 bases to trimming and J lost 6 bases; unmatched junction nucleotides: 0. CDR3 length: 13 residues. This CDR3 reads CASSLGTGGEQYV. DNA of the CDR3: TGCGCCAGCAGCTTGGGGACAGGGGGCGAGCAGTACGTC.

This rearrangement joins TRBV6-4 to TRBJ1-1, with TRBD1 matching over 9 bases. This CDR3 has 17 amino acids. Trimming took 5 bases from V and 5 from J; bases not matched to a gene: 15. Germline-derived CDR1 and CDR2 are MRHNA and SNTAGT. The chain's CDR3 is CASSTQSRDRAKTEAFF. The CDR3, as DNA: TGTGCCAGCAGTACCCAGTCCCGGGACAGGGCGAAGACTGAAGCTTTCTTT.

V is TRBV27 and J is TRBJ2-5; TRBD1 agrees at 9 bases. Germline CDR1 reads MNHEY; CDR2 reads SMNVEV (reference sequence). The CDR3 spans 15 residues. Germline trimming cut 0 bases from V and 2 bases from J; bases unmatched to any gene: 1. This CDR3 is CASSLSGTGQETQYF. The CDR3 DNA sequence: TGTGCCAGCAGTTTATCGGGGACAGGGCAAGAGACCCAGTACTTC.

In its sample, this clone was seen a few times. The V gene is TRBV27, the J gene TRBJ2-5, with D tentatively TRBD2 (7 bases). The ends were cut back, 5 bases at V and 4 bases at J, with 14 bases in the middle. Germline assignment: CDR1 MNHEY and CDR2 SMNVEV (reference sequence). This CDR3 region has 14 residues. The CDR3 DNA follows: TGTGCCAGCAGTGGGGGGGCCCTGGCAGAGACCCAGTACTTC. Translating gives CASSGGALAETQYF.

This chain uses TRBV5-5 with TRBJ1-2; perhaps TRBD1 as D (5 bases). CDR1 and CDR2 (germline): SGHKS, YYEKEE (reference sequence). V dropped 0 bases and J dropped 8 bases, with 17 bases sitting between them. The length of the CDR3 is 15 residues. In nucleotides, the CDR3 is TGTGCCAGCAGCTTGGCGGGATGGCGGGGCTGGGGCTACACCTTC. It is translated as CASSLAGWRGWGYTF.